The rows below give T cell receptor beta chains drawn from one sample of a study of technical replicates of blood from a handful of donors. Using immunoSEQ multiplex PCR, the repertoire was profiled, and TCRdb retains in-frame clones only, with some absent. The table has roughly 80,000 clones, around 92% seen once. Sequenced input: T cells isolated from PBMCs. These receptors all come from a human donor in good health. CDR3s include the opening cysteine and the closing phenylalanine or tryptophan. Fields, in order: V gene, clone size, D gene, J gene, CDR3 DNA, CDR3 protein. The D gene is left open where the match is weak. Clone sizes are given selectively: once, few, many, or a class where the clone is expanded.

>TRBV14|-|-|TRBJ1-1
TGTGCCAGCAGCCTAATGTCAGGGAACACTGAAGCTTTCTTT
CASSLMSGNTEAFF
>TRBV9|-|-|TRBJ2-7
TGTGCCAGCAGTGGAGGGAGAGACAACGAGCAGTACTTC
CASSGGRDNEQYF
>TRBV9|-|-|TRBJ1-4
TGTGCCAGCAGCGGGGGCAGGGAACTTGAAAAACTGTTTTTT
CASSGGRELEKLFF
>TRBV5-1|-|-|TRBJ2-7
TGCGCCAGCAGCTTGGTAGGGGTTCAGAGCGAGCAGTACTTC
CASSLVGVQSEQYF
>TRBV4-3|-|TRBD1|TRBJ2-1
TGCGCCAGCAGCCAAGAAATGCGATACAGGGGTTCCTACAATGAGCAGTTCTTC
CASSQEMRYRGSYNEQFF
>TRBV29-1|-|-|TRBJ2-2
TGCAGCGTTGACGCGGATACCGGGGAGCTGTTTTTT
CSVDADTGELFF
>TRBV15|once|TRBD1|TRBJ1-2
TGTGCCACCAGCACGCTGGACCTTGACAGGGCCAACTATGGCTACACCTTC
CATSTLDLDRANYGYTF
>TRBV10-3|-|TRBD2|TRBJ2-3
TGTGCCACACGGGAGGTCTCGGGGGATACGCAGTATTTT
CATREVSGDTQYF
>TRBV21-1|-|-|TRBJ2-1
TGTGCCAGCAGCAAGGGTGACAGTCAGTTCTTC
CASSKGDSQFF
>TRBV19|-|-|TRBJ1-5
TGTGCCAGTAGTAAAGGGGTTACTCGCAATCAGCCCCAGCATTTT
CASSKGVTRNQPQHF
>TRBV4-1|-|-|TRBJ1-1
TGCGCCAGCAGCCAAGATTGGCAGAACACTGAAGCTTTCTTT
CASSQDWQNTEAFF
>TRBV11-3|-|TRBD2|TRBJ2-6
TGTGCCAGCAGCCCCCCCGAGCGGGAGCTCCCTGGGGCCAACGTCCTGACTTTC
CASSPPERELPGANVLTF
>TRBV5-1|-|TRBD2|TRBJ2-1
TGCGCCAGCAGCTTGAGCGGGAGCCACAATGAGCAGTTCTTC
CASSLSGSHNEQFF
>TRBV6-7|-|TRBD2|TRBJ2-1
TGTGCCAGCAGGAGAGTAGCGGGAGGCAATGAGCAGTTCTTC
CASRRVAGGNEQFF
>TRBV19|-|TRBD2|TRBJ2-7
TGTGCCAGTAGCACTAGCGGGTTCACCTACGAGCAGTACTTC
CASSTSGFTYEQYF
>TRBV11-2|-|TRBD2|TRBJ2-1
TGTGCCAGCAGCTTCAGGGGGGGACTAGCGGGTGGCAATGAGCAGTTCTTC
CASSFRGGLAGGNEQFF
>TRBV19|few|TRBD1|TRBJ1-5
TGTGCCAGTAGTATTCGTCAGGGGGCGCGAAACAATCAGCCCCAGCATTTT
CASSIRQGARNNQPQHF
>TRBV4-1|-|-|TRBJ1-1
TGCGCCAGCAGCCAAGGTCCAGGCGCTTATGAAGCTTTCTTT
CASSQGPGAYEAFF
>TRBV28|-|TRBD1|TRBJ2-7
TGTGCCAGCAGTACAGGGGTGGGAGAGTACGAGCAGTACTTC
CASSTGVGEYEQYF
>TRBV9|-|-|TRBJ1-4
TGTGCCAGCAGCGCCGACCCCGCAGGGTCGGAGATGGTGAAACTGTTTTTT
CASSADPAGSEMVKLFF
>TRBV2|-|-|TRBJ1-5
TGTGCCAGCAGTGCCCCAGAGGGTTATCAGCCCCAGCATTTT
CASSAPEGYQPQHF